This record covers a single TCR beta chain. The sample holds other DNA sequences that translate to the same CDR3. The entry originates in a study of beta chain features in type 1 diabetes. J gave up 1 base and V 0 bases, and 4 bases lay outside the gene matches. The germline V gene has CDR1 SGDLS and CDR2 YYNGEE. CDR3 length equals 16 residues. The authors reverse transcribed all of the isolated RNA, so sequencing captured expressed TCRB transcripts. Sequencing used immunoSEQ multiplex PCR; TCRdb keeps in-frame clones, though not all of them. The sample contains a few hundred thousand clones, over 11% of which appear only once.

The sequencing input was naive CD4+ T cells from blood. This receptor was identified in a man younger than 40 in good health. This sequence joins TRBV9 and TRBJ2-3; 8 bases fit TRBD2. For the CDR3, the DNA is TGTGCCAGCAGCGTAGCTCCGACTAGCGGCACAGATACGCAGTATTTT. It codes for CASSVAPTSGTDTQYF.